What follows is one TCR beta chain and its context. Relative to the germline gene, one junction end is altered; a read error may explain this. Germline V lookup: CDR1 SGHTA, CDR2 FQGNSA. This CDR3 has 13 amino acids. The data were taken from a study of cytomegalovirus exposure and HLA in healthy donors. PCR employed 60 Vbeta and 13 Jbeta primers. TCRdb's table, derived via immunoSEQ multiplex PCR, lists solely in-frame clones and lacks some. The data show roughly 160,000 clones, approximately 88% seen once. The J gene is TRBJ2-1, the V gene TRBV7-2; 11 bases map to TRBD2. The receptor's source is a woman under 40 in good health and CMV-seronegative. The specimen sequenced was PBMCs. The CDR3 spells CASRLAGGDEQFF. The DNA of the CDR3 is TGTGCCAGCAGGTTAGCGGGGGGGGATGAGCAGTTCTTC.